This TCR beta chain was retrieved from a study of blood T cell repertoires in COVID-19. Produced via immunoSEQ multiplex PCR; TCRdb's table is partial and in-frame only. The sample contains roughly 180,000 clones, roughly 88% of which appear only once. The V gene lost 5 bases and the J gene lost 6 bases, with 21 bases spanning the gap. Germline-derived CDR1 and CDR2 are SGDLS and YYNGEE. CDR3 length equals 17 residues. Material: peripheral blood. J is TRBJ1-6 and V is TRBV9, with unresolved D. The clonotype originates from a man aged 60-69 years who had recovered from COVID-19. The CDR3 bases are TGTGCCAGCAGTCTGGCGGAGGGAGACACAATTAATTCACCCCTCCACTTT. It specifies CASSLAEGDTINSPLHF. Full variable domain (missing parts from reference TRBV9 and TRBJ1-6): DSGVTQTPKHLITATGQRVTLRCSPRSGDLSVYWYQQSLDQGLQFLIQYYNGEERAKGNILERFSAQQFPDLHSELNLSSLELGDSALYFCASSLAEGDTINSPLHFGNGTRLTVT.